The 24 T cell receptor beta chains listed next were all sequenced from one sample in a study of T-cell reconstitution after alpha-beta-depleted transplantation in children. Molecular barcoding with unique molecular identifiers was used for the TCRbeta library. TCRdb reprocessed the PCR reads with MiXCR, giving one entry per CDR3 protein. The sample lists about 540,000 distinct CDR3 sequences, about 16% seen once, with roughly 3.3% in the top ten. Sequences were derived from PBMCs from the stem cell graft donor, sampled from the stem cell graft. These receptors were obtained from a human donor who donated a stem cell graft to a child with acute lymphoblastic leukemia.

The chain couples TRBV6-4 to TRBJ2-2; D is unclear. Germline CDR1 MRHNA, CDR2 SNTAGT. The CDR3 length is 13 residues. V lost 6 bases and J 3 bases, leaving 8 bases between the germline ends. The CDR3 nucleotides read TGTGCCAGCAGGACTCCCCACACCGGGGAGCTGTTTTTT. This codes for CASRTPHTGELFF.

This chain connects TRBV7-8 to TRBJ2-1; 7 bases fit TRBD1. Germline loops: CDR1 SGHVS, CDR2 FQNEAQ. The V segment lost 8 bases and the J segment 7 bases; nucleotides outside the gene matches: 17. The CDR3 has 16 residues. This chain's CDR3 is CASGYITGAGTNEQFF. The CDR3 bases are TGTGCCAGCGGATATATCACAGGGGCTGGGACGAATGAGCAGTTCTTC.

CDR3 coding DNA: TGTGCCAGCAGTCCGAACCCTCGGACTAGCGGAAAAAACATTCAGTACTTC. The encoded protein is CASSPNPRTSGKNIQYF. V usage is TRBV12-3 or TRBV12-4 and J usage is TRBJ2-4, with 10 bases that match TRBD2. V dropped 5 bases and J dropped 4; count of bases not matched to a gene: 11. CDR3 length equals 17 residues.

This rearrangement joins TRBV24-1 to TRBJ2-3; D is undetermined. Germline loops: CDR1 KGHDR, CDR2 SFDVKD. V was shortened by 0 bases and J by 4 bases, with 4 bases between the two germline ends. This CDR3 is 13 amino acids long. DNA for the CDR3: TGTGCCACCAGTGATTTGAGGTCAGATACGCAGTATTTT. It codes for CATSDLRSDTQYF.

This clonotype has just a few counts. J is TRBJ2-3 and V is TRBV12-3 or TRBV12-4; D is perhaps TRBD2 (6 bases). The CDR3 runs 10 residues. The germline V and J ends were trimmed by 10 bases and 4 bases, with 6 bases remaining between them. The CDR3 sequence is CATGADTQYF. CDR3 sequence (DNA): TGTGCCACGGGGGCAGATACGCAGTATTTT.

The J gene is TRBJ1-3, the V gene TRBV2; no definite D call. The V end was cut by 5 bases, the J end by 8 bases, with 13 bases between. There are 13 residues in the CDR3. Germline V gives CDR1 SNHLY, CDR2 FYNNEI. The CDR3 DNA reads as TGTGCCAGCAGTAGGGAGGGTGCCGACACCATATATTTT. Encoded protein: CASSREGADTIYF. The whole variable domain, remainder taken from reference TRBV2 and TRBJ1-3, is EPEVTQTPSHQVTQMGQEVILRCVPISNHLYFYWYRQILGQKVEFLVSFYNNEISEKSEIFDDQFSVERPDGSNFTLKIRSTKLEDSAMYFCASSREGADTIYFGEGSWLTVV.

There are a few counts of this clonotype. A junction boundary mismatches the germline segment, possibly from a read error. This chain uses TRBV12-3 or TRBV12-4 with TRBJ1-4; possible D gene TRBD1, 5 bases. There are 15 residues in the CDR3. In nucleotides, the CDR3 is TGTGCCAGCACCAACCTGTCCGGGACTACTGAAAAACTGTTTTTT. Its protein is CASTNLSGTTEKLFF.

The rearrangement uses TRBV7-9 and TRBJ2-7; TRBD1 might be the D (6 bases). This CDR3 is built from 14 residues. Germline CDR1 reads SEHNR; CDR2 reads FQNEAQ (reference sequence). Trimming removed 5 bases from V and 5 bases from J, with 16 bases in between. In DNA, the CDR3 is TGTGCCAGCAGCACTTACAGGGTTGGCAACGAGCAGTACTTC. This codes for CASSTYRVGNEQYF. The full variable domain, rest sourced from reference TRBV7-9 and TRBJ2-7, is DTGVSQNPRHKITKRGQNVTFRCDPISEHNRLYWYRQTLGQGPEFLTYFQNEAQLEKSRLLSDRFSAERPKGSFSTLEIQRTEQGDSAMYLCASSTYRVGNEQYFGPGTRLTVT.

This chain connects TRBV9 to TRBJ2-1; maybe TRBD1 (5 bases). V was pared by 0 bases and J by 8 bases, with 12 bases between. The CDR3 runs to 14 residues. Germline CDR1 is SGDLS and CDR2 is YYNGEE. CDR3 amino acids: CASSVDPGLDEQFF. Written as DNA, the CDR3 is TGTGCCAGCAGCGTAGACCCAGGGCTCGATGAGCAGTTCTTC.

The rearrangement uses TRBV5-1 and TRBJ2-1; the D gene is possibly TRBD2 (5 bases). The CDR3 is made up of 17 amino acids. Germline V gene sequence: CDR1 SGHRS, CDR2 YFSETQ. V was pared by 1 base and J by 5 bases, with 19 bases between. DNA of the CDR3: TGCGCCAGCAGCTTGCGGGGAGATCTGGAGATCCACAATGAGCAGTTCTTC. Residues: CASSLRGDLEIHNEQFF.

The V gene is TRBV3-1, the J gene TRBJ2-7; D uncertain. Trimming shortened V by 4 bases and J by 2 bases, and 24 bases separated the two germline ends. Germline V lookup: CDR1 LGHDT, CDR2 YNNKEL (reference sequence). This CDR3 contains 18 residues. CDR3 in amino acids: CASSPLLTATDRAYEQYF. The CDR3 nucleotides read TGTGCCAGCAGCCCACTCCTGACCGCAACCGATAGGGCCTACGAGCAGTACTTC.

This rearrangement joins TRBV29-1 to TRBJ2-7, with D possibly TRBD2 on 6 matching bases. Germline V gene sequence: CDR1 SQVTM, CDR2 ANQGSEA. This CDR3 spans 11 amino acids. Between the trimmed V and J ends, which lost 6 bases and 6 bases, there was a span of 12 bases. The CDR3 nucleotides read TGCAGCGTCGCGGACGGGAGCGAGCAGTACTTC. Its translation is CSVADGSEQYF.

The rearrangement links TRBV19 to TRBJ2-7, with 8 bases lining up with TRBD1. The V and J ends lost 4 bases and 3 bases, in that order; junction bases with no gene match: 8. Germline CDR1 LNHDA, CDR2 SQIVND (reference sequence). The CDR3 extends over 15 amino acids. The CDR3 protein is CASSNRQGPDYEQYF. The CDR3 DNA reads as TGTGCCAGTAGTAATCGACAGGGGCCTGACTACGAGCAGTACTTC.

V usage is TRBV11-2 and J usage is TRBJ2-3; TRBD2 might be the D (5 bases). The germline gives CDR1 SGHAT, CDR2 FQNNGV. CDR3 size: 14 residues. V was pared by 5 bases and J by 0 bases, with 9 bases between. CDR3 DNA sequence: TGTGCCAGCAGCAAGGAGGTTAGCACAGATACGCAGTATTTT. Translated: CASSKEVSTDTQYF.

This clonotype came up many times. Compared with germline, one end of the junction differs, possibly owing to a read error. The rearrangement joins TRBV5-1 to TRBJ2-1, with 9 bases fitting TRBD1. This CDR3 is built from 14 residues. Germline loops: CDR1 SGHRS, CDR2 YFSETQ. DNA of the CDR3: TGTGCCAGCAGTTCGGGACAGGGATACAATGAGCAGTTCTTC. Translated: CASSSGQGYNEQFF.

The gene calls are TRBV25-1 and TRBJ1-4, with TRBD1 as a possible D gene (5 bases). The CDR3 length is 19 residues. V was pared by 5 bases and J by 0 bases, with 22 bases between. Germline V lookup: CDR1 MGHDK, CDR2 SYGVNS. The CDR3 loop reads CASSTPTVGFETTNEKLFF. CDR3 bases: TGTGCCAGCAGTACTCCGACAGTCGGTTTCGAAACAACTAATGAAAAACTGTTTTTT.

This clonotype was seen a few times. This chain links TRBV20-1 with TRBJ2-7; the match to TRBD2 covers 8 bases. Germline CDR1 DFQATT, CDR2 SNEGSKA (reference sequence). The CDR3 extends over 12 amino acids. The ends lost 0 bases at V and 7 bases at J; junction bases unmatched: 2. This CDR3 reads CSARERGAEQYF. CDR3 nucleotide sequence: TGCAGTGCTAGAGAGCGGGGGGCGGAGCAGTACTTC.

There are many counts of this clonotype. The V call is TRBV20-1, the J call TRBJ2-1; the match to TRBD2 covers 10 bases. Trimming cost V 5 bases and J 9 bases; bases outside gene matches: 13. The CDR3 extends over 15 amino acids. Germline V gene lookup returns CDR1 DFQATT and CDR2 SNEGSKA (reference sequence). CDR3 sequence: CSAGPGLAIWSEQFF. CDR3 coding DNA: TGCAGTGCTGGACCGGGACTAGCGATTTGGAGTGAGCAGTTCTTC.

This clonotype came up a few times. The chain is built from TRBV12-3 or TRBV12-4 and TRBJ1-2; 10 nucleotides align to TRBD1. Losses at the gene ends were 6 bases for V and 4 bases for J; bases not matched to a gene: 5. The CDR3 has 14 residues. CDR3 sequence reads: CASRDRGPPYGYTF. In DNA, the CDR3 is TGTGCCAGCAGAGACAGGGGGCCTCCCTATGGCTACACCTTC.

This clonotype was seen a handful of times. The V gene is TRBV29-1, the J gene TRBJ2-7, with D unclear. Germline values: CDR1 SQVTM, CDR2 ANQGSEA. Trimming took 0 bases from V and 0 from J, leaving 12 bases between them. CDR3 size: 15 residues. This chain's CDR3 is CSVEDSGARSYEQYF. The CDR3 DNA reads TGCAGCGTTGAAGATTCCGGAGCACGCTCCTACGAGCAGTACTTC.

V is TRBV20-1 and J is TRBJ1-3; the match to TRBD1 covers 9 bases. The CDR3 consists of 14 residues. V was pared by 3 bases and J by 3 bases, with 3 bases of the junction left unmatched. Germline CDR1 and CDR2: DFQATT and SNEGSKA (reference sequence). CDR3 nucleotide sequence: TGCAGTGCTAGCACAGGGGGCGGTGGAAACACCATATATTTT. It is translated as CSASTGGGGNTIYF.

V usage is TRBV4-2 and J usage is TRBJ2-6; D might be TRBD1 or TRBD2, each matching 5 bases. Germline V gene sequence: CDR1 LGHNA, CDR2 YNFKEQ. The V gene lost 5 bases and the J gene lost 0 bases, with 14 bases spanning the gap. The CDR3 totals 17 residues. The CDR3 region has the DNA TGTGCCAGCAGCACGGGACGGCTCCCCTCTGGGGCCAACGTCCTGACTTTC. Amino acids: CASSTGRLPSGANVLTF.

A few counts support this clonotype. This chain links TRBV10-3 with TRBJ2-7; 13 bases are a match to TRBD2. J gave up 4 bases and V 5 bases, and 2 bases lay outside the gene matches. Looked up from germline, CDR1 is ENHRY and CDR2 is SYGVKD. This CDR3 comprises 14 residues. CDR3 nucleotide sequence: TGTGCCATCAGTTCGGGACTAGCGGGATACGAGCAGTACTTC. This sequence encodes CAISSGLAGYEQYF.

This clonotype turned up a few times. The V call is TRBV9, the J call TRBJ1-5, with TRBD1 identical over 7 bases. This CDR3 spans 15 amino acids. The V segment lost 3 bases and the J segment 5 bases; nucleotides outside the gene matches: 8. Germline V gene sequence: CDR1 SGDLS, CDR2 YYNGEE. Here the CDR3 reads CASSEQGYSHQPQHF. As DNA, the CDR3 is TGTGCCAGCAGCGAACAGGGGTATTCCCATCAGCCCCAGCATTTT.